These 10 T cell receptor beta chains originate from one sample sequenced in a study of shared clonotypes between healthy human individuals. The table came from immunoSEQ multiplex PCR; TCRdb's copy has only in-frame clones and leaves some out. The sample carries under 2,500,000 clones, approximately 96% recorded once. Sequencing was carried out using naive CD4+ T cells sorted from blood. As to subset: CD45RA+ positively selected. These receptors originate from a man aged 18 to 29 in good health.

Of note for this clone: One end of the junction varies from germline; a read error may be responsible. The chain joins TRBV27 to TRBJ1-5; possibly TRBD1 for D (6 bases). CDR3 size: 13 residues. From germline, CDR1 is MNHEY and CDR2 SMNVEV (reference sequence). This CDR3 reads CASTPSGGLSLYF. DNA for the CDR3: TGTGCCAGCACTCCCTCGGGGGGGCTATCGCTGTATTTT.

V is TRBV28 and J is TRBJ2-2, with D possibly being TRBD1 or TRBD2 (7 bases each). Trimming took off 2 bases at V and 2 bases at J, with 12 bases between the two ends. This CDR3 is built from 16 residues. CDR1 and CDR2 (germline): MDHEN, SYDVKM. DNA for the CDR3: TGTGCCAGCAGTTTAAGCAGGGGGGGAAACACCGGGGAGCTGTTTTTT. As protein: CASSLSRGGNTGELFF.

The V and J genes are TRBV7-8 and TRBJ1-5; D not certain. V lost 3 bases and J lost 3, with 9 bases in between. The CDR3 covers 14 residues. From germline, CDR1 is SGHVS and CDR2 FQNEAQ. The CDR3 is CASSFEVLNQPQHF. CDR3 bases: TGTGCCAGCAGCTTTGAGGTACTCAATCAGCCCCAGCATTTT.

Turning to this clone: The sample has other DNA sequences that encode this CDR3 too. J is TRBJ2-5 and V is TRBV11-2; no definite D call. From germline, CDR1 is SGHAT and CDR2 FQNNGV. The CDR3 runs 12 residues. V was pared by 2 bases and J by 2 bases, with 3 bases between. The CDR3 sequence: CASSLQQETQYF. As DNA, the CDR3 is TGTGCCAGCAGCTTACAGCAAGAGACCCAGTACTTC.

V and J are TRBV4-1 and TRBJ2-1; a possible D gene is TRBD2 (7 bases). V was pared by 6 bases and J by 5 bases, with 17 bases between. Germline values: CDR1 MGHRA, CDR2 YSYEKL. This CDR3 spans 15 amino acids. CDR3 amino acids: CASRSYRGANNEQFF. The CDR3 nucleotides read TGCGCCAGCAGATCGTATCGGGGGGCCAACAATGAGCAGTTCTTC.

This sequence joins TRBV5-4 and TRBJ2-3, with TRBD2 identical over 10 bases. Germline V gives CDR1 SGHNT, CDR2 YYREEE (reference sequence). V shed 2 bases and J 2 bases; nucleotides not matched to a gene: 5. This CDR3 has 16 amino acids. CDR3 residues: CASSLKLAGTTDTQYF. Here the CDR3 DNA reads TGTGCCAGCAGCTTAAAACTAGCGGGGACCACAGATACGCAGTATTTT.

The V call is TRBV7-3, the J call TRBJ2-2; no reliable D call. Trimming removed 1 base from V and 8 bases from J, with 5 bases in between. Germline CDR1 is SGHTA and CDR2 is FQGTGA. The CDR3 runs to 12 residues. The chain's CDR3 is CASSLISGELFF. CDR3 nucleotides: TGTGCCAGCAGCTTAATATCGGGGGAGCTGTTTTTT.

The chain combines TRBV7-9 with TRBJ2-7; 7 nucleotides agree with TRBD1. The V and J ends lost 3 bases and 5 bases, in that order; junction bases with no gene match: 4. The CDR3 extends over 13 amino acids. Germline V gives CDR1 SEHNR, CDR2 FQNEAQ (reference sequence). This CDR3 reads CASSFDRDHEQYF. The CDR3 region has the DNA TGTGCCAGCAGCTTCGACAGGGACCACGAGCAGTACTTC. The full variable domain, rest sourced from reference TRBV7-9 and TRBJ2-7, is DTGVSQNPRHKITKRGQNVTFRCDPISEHNRLYWYRQTLGQGPEFLTYFQNEAQLEKSRLLSDRFSAERPKGSFSTLEIQRTEQGDSAMYLCASSFDRDHEQYFGPGTRLTVT.

The CDR3 sequence: CASRLDTTYNSPLHF. Written as DNA, the CDR3 is TGCGCCAGCCGACTCGACACTACCTATAATTCACCCCTCCACTTT. This chain links TRBV5-1 with TRBJ1-6, with D unclear. The CDR3 contains 15 residues. Germline V CDR1 and CDR2: SGHRS, YFSETQ. Trimming took 7 bases from V and 2 from J, leaving 13 bases between them. The whole variable domain, remainder taken from reference TRBV5-1 and TRBJ1-6, is KAGVTQTPRYLIKTRGQQVTLSCSPISGHRSVSWYQQTPGQGLQFLFEYFSETQRNKGNFPGRFSGRQFSNSRSEMNVSTLELGDSALYLCASRLDTTYNSPLHFGNGTRLTVT.

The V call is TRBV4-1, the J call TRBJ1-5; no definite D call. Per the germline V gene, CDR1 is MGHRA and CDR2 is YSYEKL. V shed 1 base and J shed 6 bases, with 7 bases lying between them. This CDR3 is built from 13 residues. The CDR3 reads CASSQVLAQPQHF. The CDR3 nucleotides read TGCGCCAGCAGCCAAGTATTAGCTCAGCCCCAGCATTTT.